Listed below are T cell receptor beta chains from one sample, sequenced in a study of T cell responses to AZD1222 COVID-19 vaccine. The assay was immunoSEQ multiplex PCR, and TCRdb's table has in-frame clones only and misses some. The sample gives about 88,000 clones, about 89% of which show up once; over 2% is in the top ten. The input for sequencing was peripheral blood, taken on day 0 of AZD1222 vaccination. The receptors were gathered from an adult in good health. Both conserved end residues are trimmed from each CDR3. Fields, in order: V gene, CDR3 protein.

v_call: TRBV3-1/TRBV3-2
cdr3_aa: ASSQGRGAEAF

v_call: TRBV21-1
cdr3_aa: ASSKATRESSYNSPLH

v_call: TRBV10-3
cdr3_aa: AISESGFDEQF

v_call: TRBV29-1
cdr3_aa: SVANRGGTEAF

v_call: TRBV6-5
cdr3_aa: ASSRDRGNQPQH

v_call: TRBV5-6
cdr3_aa: ASYRTGVNTEAF

v_call: TRBV3-1/TRBV3-2
cdr3_aa: ASSQARTEQF

v_call: TRBV6-4
cdr3_aa: ASRPQRGSTEAF

v_call: TRBV19
cdr3_aa: ASSTGQGSEKLF

v_call: TRBV19
cdr3_aa: ASSLRVGEELF

v_call: TRBV19
cdr3_aa: ASSIGQGELF

v_call: TRBV9
cdr3_aa: ASSVEGSQYNEQF

v_call: TRBV27
cdr3_aa: ASSLWPQGMSSTEAF

v_call: TRBV19
cdr3_aa: ASSIIGTGGHGYT

v_call: TRBV3-1/TRBV3-2
cdr3_aa: ASSPTGLAGRTTDTQY

v_call: TRBV24-1
cdr3_aa: ATSDSMTSGGNEQF

v_call: TRBV18
cdr3_aa: ASSGTDYGYT

v_call: TRBV2
cdr3_aa: ASSDGSWQPQH

v_call: TRBV6-5
cdr3_aa: ASSYSNWGGTDTQY

v_call: TRBV15
cdr3_aa: ATSAGGTSYEQY

v_call: TRBV4-1
cdr3_aa: ASSQDSSSDSPLH

v_call: TRBV7-3
cdr3_aa: ASSLGLGTSNSPLH

v_call: TRBV5-1
cdr3_aa: ASSLAGRETQY

v_call: TRBV3-1/TRBV3-2
cdr3_aa: ASSPLGGTGELF

v_call: TRBV18
cdr3_aa: ASSPGLQETQY

v_call: TRBV9
cdr3_aa: ASSEPRGGRTDTQY

v_call: TRBV7-3
cdr3_aa: ASSLRPTSGASTDTQY

v_call: TRBV7-5
cdr3_aa: ARSRPASGTTDTQY

v_call: TRBV7-9
cdr3_aa: ASSQDNTEAF

v_call: TRBV9
cdr3_aa: ASSATDSSGNTIY

v_call: TRBV5-1
cdr3_aa: ASSSTLSGREQYEQY

v_call: TRBV27
cdr3_aa: ASRNDLGTPENEQY

v_call: TRBV30
cdr3_aa: AWSRGLAGGEQF

v_call: TRBV4-3
cdr3_aa: ASSHAGVSGANVLT

v_call: TRBV20-1
cdr3_aa: SASRSNTGELF

v_call: TRBV5-5
cdr3_aa: ASNFQGGANGYT

v_call: TRBV5-1
cdr3_aa: ASSSQGSQETQY

v_call: TRBV30
cdr3_aa: AHTGVNTEAF

v_call: TRBV3-1/TRBV3-2
cdr3_aa: ASSQDTWTGGGYT

v_call: TRBV10-3
cdr3_aa: AISESLGNLNEQY

v_call: TRBV19
cdr3_aa: ASGDHSYNEQF